This T cell receptor (beta chain) was sequenced during a study of cytomegalovirus exposure and HLA in healthy donors. General observations from the study: Donor immune exposure was known only as CMV serostatus. Presence/absence analyses treated sequencing depth as roughly uniform across donors.

This clone was found once. Its antigen is unidentified. This PCR relied on a set of 60 Vbeta primers and 13 Jbeta primers. This table comes from immunoSEQ multiplex PCR, and its TCRdb copy is limited to in-frame clones, with some not included. In the table there are some 130,000 clones, about 72% of which are singletons. Each donor was nominally healthy when sampled (though unrecorded immune exposures were likely). The V end was cut by 5 bases, the J end by 7 bases, with 15 bases between. Per the germline V gene, CDR1 is MNHEY and CDR2 is SMNVEV (reference sequence). CDR3 length: 14 residues. The rearrangement links TRBV27 to TRBJ2-1; TRBD1 might be the D (5 bases). The sequence derives from a female donor in good health and CMV-seronegative. Material for sequencing was PBMCs. As DNA, the CDR3 is TGTGCCAGCAGTAGGGTAGGGGATGGAAATGAGCAGTTCTTC. Protein product: CASSRVGDGNEQFF.